A selection of T cell receptor beta chains follows, all from one sample in a study of cytomegalovirus exposure and HLA in healthy donors. The assay was immunoSEQ multiplex PCR, and TCRdb's table has in-frame clones only and misses some. The table includes some 140,000 clones, almost 85% detected once. Sequencing was carried out using PBMCs. These receptors were collected from a man younger than 45 in good health and CMV-seropositive. Both conserved end residues are part of each CDR3. Fields, in order: V gene, J gene, D gene, clone size, CDR3 DNA, CDR3 protein. D genes are given only for firm matches. Rows give clone size only sometimes, using once, few, many, or a class for an expanded clone.

v_gene: TRBV5-4; j_gene: TRBJ2-7; d_gene: -; abundance: -; CDR3nt: TGTGCCAGCAGCTGGCAGGGGCTTCCGGGGTACGAGCAGTACTTC; CDR3aa: CASSWQGLPGYEQYF
v_gene: TRBV5-1; j_gene: TRBJ2-2; d_gene: -; abundance: -; CDR3nt: TGCGCCAGCAGCTTCCAAAGCTCGAACACCGGGGAGCTGTTTTTT; CDR3aa: CASSFQSSNTGELFF
v_gene: TRBV5-4; j_gene: TRBJ2-7; d_gene: TRBD1; abundance: -; CDR3nt: TGTGCCAGCAGCTTGACAGGGGTCGGGCCTGAGCAGTACTTC; CDR3aa: CASSLTGVGPEQYF
v_gene: TRBV13; j_gene: TRBJ2-3; d_gene: TRBD2; abundance: -; CDR3nt: TGTGCCAGCAGCTCAATCGTCAGCGGGGGGCCCAGCACAGATACGCAGTATTTT; CDR3aa: CASSSIVSGGPSTDTQYF
v_gene: TRBV19; j_gene: TRBJ1-1; d_gene: -; abundance: -; CDR3nt: TGTGCCAGTACCATAAACAACTTGAGGCGGAACACTGAAGCTTTCTTT; CDR3aa: CASTINNLRRNTEAFF
v_gene: TRBV9; j_gene: TRBJ1-1; d_gene: -; abundance: -; CDR3nt: TGTGCCAGCAGCGTAGAGGGAGGGGGGTCCACTGAAGCTTTCTTT; CDR3aa: CASSVEGGGSTEAFF
v_gene: TRBV7-8; j_gene: TRBJ1-1; d_gene: -; abundance: once; CDR3nt: TGTGCCAGCAGCATAAGACAGGTGAACACTGAAGCTTTCTTT; CDR3aa: CASSIRQVNTEAFF
v_gene: TRBV7-9; j_gene: TRBJ1-3; d_gene: TRBD1; abundance: -; CDR3nt: TGTGCCAGCAGTGTCGGACAGGCTGGAAACACCATATATTTT; CDR3aa: CASSVGQAGNTIYF
v_gene: TRBV9; j_gene: TRBJ1-1; d_gene: TRBD1; abundance: once; CDR3nt: TGTGCCAGCAGCGTAGGACAGGGAGCTTTCTTT; CDR3aa: CASSVGQGAFF
v_gene: TRBV7-9; j_gene: TRBJ1-2; d_gene: -; abundance: -; CDR3nt: TGTGCCAGCAGCCCTACGGGTCCCTGGGTTTATGGCTACACCTTC; CDR3aa: CASSPTGPWVYGYTF